The 11 T cell receptor beta chains below come from one sample, sequenced in a study of shared T cell receptors in the human thymus. Assay used: immunoSEQ multiplex PCR; TCRdb lists only in-frame clones, some missing. The repertoire has 640,000 or so clones, roughly 86% of them found once; the top ten carry roughly 0.0087%. These same records also appear under a second study, on human thymus T cells.

Input material: thymocytes. The origin of the receptors is a boy younger than two with a congenital heart defect.

V usage is TRBV6-1 and J usage is TRBJ1-1, with a possible D match to TRBD1 (6 bases). The CDR3 spans 14 residues. Trimming shortened V by 10 bases and J by 0 bases, and 15 bases separated the two germline ends. Germline V gene data show CDR1 as MNHNS and CDR2 as SASEGT. The chain's CDR3 is CANSLTGLNTEAFF. The CDR3 DNA follows: TGTGCCAACTCACTGACAGGCCTGAACACTGAAGCTTTCTTT.

This chain joins TRBV7-8 and TRBJ2-5, with D possibly being TRBD2 (5 bases). The germline V gene has CDR1 SGHVS and CDR2 FQNEAQ. The CDR3 runs to 14 residues. V was shortened by 3 bases and J by 0 bases, with 8 bases between the two germline ends. CDR3 nucleotide sequence: TGTGCCAGCAGCTTCTGGACTGACCAAGAGACCCAGTACTTC. Amino acid sequence: CASSFWTDQETQYF.

The chain joins TRBV2 to TRBJ1-2; TRBD1 is a possible D gene (5 bases). CDR1 and CDR2 from the germline V gene are SNHLY and FYNNEI. CDR3 length equals 15 residues. The ends were cut back, 6 bases at V and 4 bases at J, with 18 bases in the middle. The CDR3 sequence: CASRLQGDVGYGYTF. The CDR3 DNA reads TGTGCCAGCAGATTGCAGGGTGACGTGGGCTATGGCTACACCTTC.

This chain links TRBV28 with TRBJ2-5, with D possibly being TRBD2 (5 bases). The CDR3 totals 12 residues. Between the trimmed V and J ends, which lost 10 bases and 2 bases, there was a span of 11 bases. Looked up from germline, CDR1 is MDHEN and CDR2 is SYDVKM. CDR3 protein: CATSRGQETQYF. The CDR3, as DNA: TGTGCCACCAGCCGGGGTCAAGAGACCCAGTACTTC. Combining the CDR3 with reference TRBV28 and TRBJ2-5 gives the whole variable domain DVKVTQSSRYLVKRTGEKVFLECVQDMDHENMFWYRQDPGLGLRLIYFSYDVKMKEKGDIPEGYSVSREKKERFSLILESASTNQTSMYLCATSRGQETQYFGPGTRLLVL.

This rearrangement joins TRBV12-5 to TRBJ2-1; D ambiguous. Germline V gives CDR1 LGHNT, CDR2 FRNRAP. This CDR3 has 17 amino acids. V gave up 0 bases and J gave up 5 bases, with 17 bases separating them. CDR3 bases: TGTGCTAGTGGTTTGGTACCATCCCCACACAGTAACAATGAGCAGTTCTTC. Amino acid sequence: CASGLVPSPHSNNEQFF.

This chain joins TRBV4-3 and TRBJ2-7; D is perhaps TRBD2 (6 bases). Trimming cost V 0 bases and J 1 base, with 13 bases left between them. Germline V lookup: CDR1 LGHNA, CDR2 YSLEER. This CDR3 is 16 amino acids long. The CDR3 protein is CASSQDRGGASYEQYF. The CDR3 DNA is TGCGCCAGCAGCCAAGATCGGGGCGGGGCGTCCTACGAGCAGTACTTC.

This chain uses TRBV5-6 with TRBJ1-2; D is undetermined. The CDR3 covers 13 residues. V was cut by 2 bases and J by 5 bases, with 10 bases left in between. CDR1 and CDR2 (germline): SGHDT, YYEEEE. CDR3 nucleotides: TGTGCCAGCAGCTTCCCAGGCCAGTATGGCTACACCTTC. This gives the protein CASSFPGQYGYTF.

This clone showed up just a few times. The rearrangement uses TRBV19 and TRBJ2-7; tentatively, D is TRBD2 (6 bases). Trimming removed 1 base from V and 0 bases from J, with 7 bases in between. Germline CDR1 LNHDA, CDR2 SQIVND (reference sequence). The CDR3 has 14 residues. The CDR3 loop is CASSIVGGSYEQYF. The CDR3 coding sequence is TGTGCCAGTAGTATAGTGGGGGGCTCCTACGAGCAGTACTTC.

The chain is built from TRBV6-1 and TRBJ2-1; D not resolved. CDR1 is MNHNS, CDR2 SASEGT, per germline. This CDR3 spans 12 amino acids. V was clipped by 6 bases and J by 5 bases, with 8 bases between them. The CDR3, as DNA: TGTGCCAGCAGGATACTGCACAATGAGCAGTTCTTC. Translation gives CASRILHNEQFF.

V is TRBV28 and J is TRBJ2-7; 7 bases match TRBD2. The CDR3 has 16 amino acids. Germline V CDR1 and CDR2: MDHEN, SYDVKM. The trim removed 6 bases at V and 4 bases at J, leaving 15 bases unmatched. The CDR3 reads CASRNRDYKPVYEQYF. The CDR3 bases are TGTGCCAGCAGGAACCGGGACTACAAACCAGTTTACGAGCAGTACTTC.

This rearrangement joins TRBV7-2 to TRBJ2-7; TRBD2 might be the D (6 bases). Germline CDR1 reads SGHTA; CDR2 reads FQGNSA. V lost 5 bases and J lost 2, with 19 bases in between. CDR3 size: 16 residues. The CDR3 region is CASSTHGEDSTYEQYF. Written as DNA, the CDR3 is TGTGCCAGCAGCACACATGGGGAGGACTCAACCTACGAGCAGTACTTC.